The next 16 T cell receptor beta chains were all read from a single sample in a study of regulatory T cells in long-lasting Graves disease. Through Arm-PCR of CDR3 regions and iRepertoire HTBI primers, TCR beta libraries were built. MiXCR, applied by TCRdb to the multiplex PCR reads, yields one record per CDR3 protein. The repertoire holds about 470,000 distinct CDR3 sequences, with roughly 20% as singletons. Time point given: persistent/refractory GD, antithyroid drugs over 5 years with positive TRAb. The TCR library was prepared using RNA isolated from PBMCs. Source: peripheral blood mononuclear cells (PBMCs), taken when the disease was refractory, from a patient treated with antithyroid drugs. These receptors originate from a female donor with Graves disease.

This clonotype has just a few counts. The chain uses TRBV28 and TRBJ2-5; TRBD2 agrees at 9 bases. Germline lookup yields CDR1 MDHEN and CDR2 SYDVKM. V was pared by 4 bases and J by 2 bases, with 5 bases of the junction left unmatched. This CDR3 comprises 15 residues. The CDR3 sequence: CASSSRREGQETQYF. The DNA for the CDR3 is TGTGCCAGCAGTTCTCGGCGGGAGGGGCAAGAGACCCAGTACTTC.

This clonotype has at least ten counts. This sequence joins TRBV5-1 and TRBJ1-4, with TRBD1 identical over 8 bases. This CDR3 contains 14 residues. V lost 3 bases, J lost 8 bases, and 6 bases stayed unmatched. CDR1 is SGHRS and CDR2 is YFSETQ in the germline V gene. The CDR3 coding sequence is TGCGCCAGCAGCTCCGGGACAGGCAAAGAAAAACTGTTTTTT. Encoded protein: CASSSGTGKEKLFF.

This sequence joins TRBV7-9 and TRBJ2-7, with TRBD1 identical over 10 bases. V lost 4 bases and J lost 4; bases outside the gene matches: 7. This CDR3 region has 15 residues. Germline loops: CDR1 SEHNR, CDR2 FQNEAQ (reference sequence). The CDR3 spells CASSSDRGQVYEQYF. The CDR3 DNA is TGTGCCAGCAGCTCCGACAGGGGGCAAGTTTACGAGCAGTACTTC.

Points on this clonotype: One end of the junction fails to match germline, which may point to a read error. Here the CDR3 DNA reads TGTGCCAGCAGCTTTGGCGGCTACTACGGGCAGTACTTC. Amino acid sequence: CASSFGGYYGQYF. V is TRBV11-3 and J is TRBJ2-7; D is unresolved. Looked up from germline, CDR1 is SGHNT and CDR2 is YENEEA. The CDR3 runs 13 residues.

The sample holds many counts of this clonotype. The chain employs TRBV7-9 and TRBJ1-4; D perhaps matches TRBD1 (5 bases). CDR3 length: 14 residues. CDR1 is SEHNR and CDR2 is FQNEAQ in the germline V gene (reference sequence). V was clipped by 2 bases and J by 5 bases, with 9 bases between them. Here the CDR3 reads CASSLLTANEKLFF. The CDR3 DNA reads TGTGCCAGCAGCTTATTGACAGCAAATGAAAAACTGTTTTTT.

The chain uses TRBV27 and TRBJ2-7; D is undetermined. This CDR3 is built from 13 residues. V was cut by 2 bases and J by 3 bases, with 8 bases left in between. Germline assignment: CDR1 MNHEY and CDR2 SMNVEV (reference sequence). The CDR3 sequence is CASSLESGYEQYF. The CDR3 DNA sequence: TGTGCCAGCAGTTTAGAGTCGGGCTACGAGCAGTACTTC.

V usage is TRBV10-3 and J usage is TRBJ2-2; 11 nucleotides line up with TRBD2. This CDR3 is 18 amino acids long. CDR1 is ENHRY and CDR2 is SYGVKD in the germline V gene. With 3 bases clipped from V and 3 bases from J, the junction kept 9 bases outside the gene matches. The CDR3 region has the DNA TGTGCCATCAGTGATTGGCCGATTAGCGGGAGGGACACCGGGGAGCTGTTTTTT. Translation: CAISDWPISGRDTGELFF.

The sample holds many counts of this clonotype. J is TRBJ1-1 and V is TRBV11-2; unclear D gene. The CDR3 consists of 11 residues. From germline, CDR1 is SGHAT and CDR2 FQNNGV. V dropped 5 bases and J dropped 5 bases, with 6 bases sitting between them. The CDR3 sequence is CASSRSTEAFF. The CDR3 coding sequence is TGTGCCAGCAGCCGGAGTACTGAAGCTTTCTTT.

This clonotype was observed many times. The V gene is TRBV2, the J gene TRBJ1-2, with no clear D. The CDR3 is made up of 12 amino acids. V was pared by 4 bases and J by 7 bases, with 10 bases between. Germline V gene data show CDR1 as SNHLY and CDR2 as FYNNEI. The CDR3: CASSVGGSGYTF. CDR3 nucleotides: TGTGCCAGCAGTGTCGGAGGGTCTGGCTACACCTTC.

This clonotype was observed a handful of times. The chain combines TRBV20-1 with TRBJ2-7; a possible D gene is TRBD2 (7 bases). Trimming took off 3 bases at V and 5 bases at J, with 17 bases between the two ends. This CDR3 region has 14 residues. Germline CDR1 reads DFQATT; CDR2 reads SNEGSKA (reference sequence). This CDR3 reads CSARGRGGVHEQYF. CDR3 sequence (DNA): TGCAGTGCTAGGGGGCGAGGGGGGGTCCACGAGCAGTACTTC.

This clonotype was seen a few times. CDR3: CASGARQLNTEAFF. The CDR3, as DNA: TGTGCCTCAGGCGCGCGACAGCTAAACACTGAAGCTTTCTTT. The chain employs TRBV6-1 and TRBJ1-1; D is possibly TRBD1 (5 bases). V was trimmed by 11 bases and J by 2 bases, leaving 18 bases between them. The CDR3 is 14 amino acids. Germline V gives CDR1 MNHNS, CDR2 SASEGT.

This clonotype was seen more than once but under ten times. J is TRBJ2-7 and V is TRBV29-1; TRBD2 matches at 14 bases. CDR3 size: 13 residues. J was trimmed by 7 bases and V by 4 bases; bases with no gene match: 3. In germline, CDR1 is SQVTM, CDR2 ANQGSEA. The CDR3 nucleotides are TGCAGCGTTGGACTAGCGGGAGGGTGGGAGCAGTACTTC. Translating it yields CSVGLAGGWEQYF.

The table lists this clonotype with many counts. This chain links TRBV20-1 with TRBJ1-5, with TRBD1 matching over 9 bases. The CDR3 is made up of 16 amino acids. The germline gives CDR1 DFQATT, CDR2 SNEGSKA (reference sequence). The junction had 11 bases not matched to a gene; V was cut back by 1 base and J by 7 bases. The CDR3 nucleotides are TGCAGTGCTAGAGTCGCTTCCGGGACAGGGTTCCAGCCCCAGCATTTT. Its protein product is CSARVASGTGFQPQHF.

This clonotype was observed a single time. A much larger clone differs from this one at a single base, so this may be a read error. The CDR3 coding sequence is TGTGCCACCAGCAGAGGCAACTATGGCTACACCTTC. It specifies CATSRGNYGYTF. The V gene is TRBV15, the J gene TRBJ1-2; D gene ambiguous. V was shortened by 1 base and J by 2 bases, with 2 bases between the two germline ends. This CDR3 is built from 12 residues. From germline, CDR1 is LNHNV and CDR2 YYDKDF (reference sequence). The entire variable domain, with the rest obtained from reference TRBV15 and TRBJ1-2, is as follows: DAMVIQNPRYQVTQFGKPVTLSCSQTLNHNVMYWYQQKSSQAPKLLFHYYDKDFNNEADTPDNFQSRRPNTSFCFLDIRSPGLGDTAMYLCATSRGNYGYTFGSGTRLTVV.

This clonotype was counted at least ten times. This chain connects TRBV6-1 to TRBJ1-1, with 7 bases aligning to TRBD1. The length of the CDR3 is 15 residues. Losses at the gene ends were 5 bases for V and 0 bases for J; bases not matched to a gene: 6. In germline, CDR1 is MNHNS, CDR2 SASEGT. For the CDR3, the DNA is TGTGCCAGCAGTCTAAGGGGGCTACTGAACACTGAAGCTTTCTTT. Protein sequence: CASSLRGLLNTEAFF.

This clonotype was counted many times. J is TRBJ1-1 and V is TRBV11-2; 9 nucleotides match TRBD1. From germline, CDR1 is SGHAT and CDR2 FQNNGV. This CDR3 spans 16 amino acids. V shed 5 bases, J shed 7 bases, and the junction held 14 bases outside the gene matches. CDR3 sequence (DNA): TGTGCCAGCAGCCCCGGCGGCAACAGGGGGCACCATGAAGCTTTCTTT. It specifies CASSPGGNRGHHEAFF. Using reference TRBV11-2 and TRBJ1-1 for the parts outside the CDR3, the full variable domain is EAGVAQSPRYKIIEKRQSVAFWCNPISGHATLYWYQQILGQGPKLLIQFQNNGVVDDSQLPKDRFSAERLKGVDSTLKIQPAKLEDSAVYLCASSPGGNRGHHEAFFGQGTRLTVV.